Each of the 8 T cell receptor beta chains below was sequenced from the same sample in a study of cytomegalovirus exposure and HLA in healthy donors. TCRdb's copy holds only in-frame clones and misses some; the assay was immunoSEQ multiplex PCR. The sample consists of approximately 270,000 clones, 90% of them appearing once. Sequenced sample: PBMCs. These receptors all come from a woman aged 18-35 years in good health and CMV-seronegative.

J is TRBJ2-3 and V is TRBV13; TRBD1 might be the D (5 bases). This CDR3 contains 14 residues. V lost 7 bases, J lost 1 base, and 12 bases lay in between. CDR1 is PRHDT and CDR2 is FYEKMQ in the germline V gene (reference sequence). CDR3 sequence: CASTRQGRTDTQYF. The CDR3 bases are TGTGCCAGCACGCGCCAGGGCCGCACAGATACGCAGTATTTT. Full variable domain (missing parts from reference TRBV13 and TRBJ2-3): AAGVIQSPRHLIKEKRETATLKCYPIPRHDTVYWYQQGPGQDPQFLISFYEKMQSDKGSIPDRFSAQQFSDYHSELNMSSLELGDSALYFCASTRQGRTDTQYFGPGTRLTVL.

This clone has a handful of counts. The CDR3 region is CASRQGTNTGELFF. The CDR3 DNA follows: TGTGCCAGCAGACAGGGGACGAACACCGGGGAGCTGTTTTTT. The genes are TRBV6-4 and TRBJ2-2; 7 nucleotides align to TRBD1. CDR3 length: 14 residues. V was pared by 6 bases and J by 0 bases, with 1 base of the junction left unmatched. Germline CDR1 reads MRHNA; CDR2 reads SNTAGT.

The chain links TRBV7-2 to TRBJ2-2; TRBD2 might be the D (5 bases). Deletions cut 1 base from V and 7 bases from J, with 10 bases between. The CDR3 has 14 amino acids. Germline values: CDR1 SGHTA, CDR2 FQGNSA. CDR3 coding DNA: TGTGCCAGCAGCTTAGTCATGGGGAGCGGGGAGCTGTTTTTT. This gives the protein CASSLVMGSGELFF.

CDR3 residues: CASRRALAGGKTDTQYF. DNA of the CDR3: TGCGCCAGCAGGCGGGCACTAGCGGGGGGTAAAACAGATACGCAGTATTTT. The chain recombines TRBV4-1 with TRBJ2-3; 12 bases align to TRBD2. Germline CDR1 reads MGHRA; CDR2 reads YSYEKL. Trimming removed 6 bases from V and 3 bases from J; junction bases left unmatched: 10. This CDR3 has 17 amino acids.

The chain combines TRBV7-9 with TRBJ2-2; D perhaps matches TRBD1 (6 bases). Per germline, CDR1 SEHNR and CDR2 FQNEAQ (reference sequence). The CDR3 consists of 15 residues. Trimming cost V 4 bases and J 0 bases, with 9 bases left between them. Here the CDR3 reads CASSYGQSNTGELFF. As DNA, the CDR3 is TGTGCCAGCAGCTATGGACAGTCGAACACCGGGGAGCTGTTTTTT.

The chain recombines TRBV6-5 with TRBJ2-7, with D possibly matching TRBD2 (5 bases). V was trimmed by 0 bases and J by 5 bases, leaving 11 bases between them. The CDR3 has 14 amino acids. Germline CDR1 is MNHEY and CDR2 is SVGAGI. The DNA of the CDR3 is TGTGCCAGCAGTTACTCGCCCTCCGGGGACGAGCAGTACTTC. Translating gives CASSYSPSGDEQYF.

In regard to this clone: Its ends do not fully match the called genes, so a read error is possible. V usage is TRBV6-1 and J usage is TRBJ1-1; D gene unclear. The CDR3 is 14 amino acids. Germline V CDR1 and CDR2: MNHNS, SASEGT. The CDR3 protein is CASSEYRSTSHYLF. DNA for the CDR3: TGTGCCAGCAGTGAATACAGATCCACCTCCCATTACCTCTTT.

This clone was seen just once. This sequence joins TRBV27 and TRBJ1-1; tentative D call: TRBD1 (5 bases). The germline gives CDR1 MNHEY, CDR2 SMNVEV (reference sequence). The germline V and J ends were trimmed by 1 base and 5 bases, with 14 bases remaining between them. CDR3 length: 15 amino acids. CDR3 sequence reads: CASSLYDSLKTEAFF. CDR3 DNA: TGTGCCAGCAGTTTATACGACAGTCTTAAGACTGAAGCTTTCTTT.